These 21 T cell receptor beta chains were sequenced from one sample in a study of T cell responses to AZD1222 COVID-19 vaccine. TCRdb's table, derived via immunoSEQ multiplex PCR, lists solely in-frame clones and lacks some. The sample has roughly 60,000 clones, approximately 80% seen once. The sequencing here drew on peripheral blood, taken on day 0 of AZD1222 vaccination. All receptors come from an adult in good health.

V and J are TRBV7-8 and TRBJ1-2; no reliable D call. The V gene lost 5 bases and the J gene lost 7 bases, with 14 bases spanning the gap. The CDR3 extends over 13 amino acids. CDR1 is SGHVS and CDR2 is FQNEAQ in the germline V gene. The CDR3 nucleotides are TGTGCCAGCAGCCTCACCCGCGGAACTGGCTACACCTTC. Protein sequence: CASSLTRGTGYTF.

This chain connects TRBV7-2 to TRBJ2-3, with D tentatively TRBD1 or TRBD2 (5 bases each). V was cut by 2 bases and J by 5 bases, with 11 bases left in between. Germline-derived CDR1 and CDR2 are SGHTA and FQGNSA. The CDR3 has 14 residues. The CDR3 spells CASSLRDLGDTQYF. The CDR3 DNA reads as TGTGCCAGCAGCTTACGGGACCTGGGAGATACGCAGTATTTT.

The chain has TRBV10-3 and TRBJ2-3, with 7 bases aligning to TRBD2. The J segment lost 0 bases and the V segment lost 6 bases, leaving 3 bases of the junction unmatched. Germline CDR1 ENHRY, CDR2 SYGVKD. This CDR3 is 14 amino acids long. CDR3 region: CAIRGSGSTDTQYF. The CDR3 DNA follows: TGTGCCATCAGGGGTAGCGGGAGCACAGATACGCAGTATTTT.

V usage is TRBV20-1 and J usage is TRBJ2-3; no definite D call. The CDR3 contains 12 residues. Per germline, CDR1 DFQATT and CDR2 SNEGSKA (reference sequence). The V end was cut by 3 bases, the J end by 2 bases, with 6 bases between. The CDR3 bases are TGCAGTGCTAGTAGACCCACAGATACGCAGTATTTT. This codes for CSASRPTDTQYF.

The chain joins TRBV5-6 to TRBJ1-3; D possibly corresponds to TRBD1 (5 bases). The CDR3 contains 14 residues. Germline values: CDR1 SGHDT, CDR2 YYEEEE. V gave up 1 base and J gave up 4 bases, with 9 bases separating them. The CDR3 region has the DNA TGTGCCAGCAGCTTGTCAGGGTCCGGAAACACCATATATTTT. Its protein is CASSLSGSGNTIYF.

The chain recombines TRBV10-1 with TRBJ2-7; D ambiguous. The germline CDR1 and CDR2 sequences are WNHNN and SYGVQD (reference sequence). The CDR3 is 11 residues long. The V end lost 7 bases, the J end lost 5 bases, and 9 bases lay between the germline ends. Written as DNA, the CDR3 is TGCGCCAGCACGGAGTTCCACGAGCAGTACGTC. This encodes CASTEFHEQYV.

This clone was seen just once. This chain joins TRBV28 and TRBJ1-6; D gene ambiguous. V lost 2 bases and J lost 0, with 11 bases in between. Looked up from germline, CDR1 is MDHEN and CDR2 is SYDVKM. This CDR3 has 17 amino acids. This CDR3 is CASSLIRRSSYNSPLHF. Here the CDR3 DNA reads TGTGCCAGCAGTTTAATAAGGAGGAGCTCCTATAATTCACCCCTCCACTTT.

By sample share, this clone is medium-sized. CDR3: CASSMRPQGSVNTEAFF. CDR3 sequence (DNA): TGTGCCAGCAGCATGAGGCCCCAGGGGTCCGTGAACACTGAAGCTTTCTTT. The J gene is TRBJ1-1, the V gene TRBV6-2 or TRBV6-3; D may be TRBD1 (6 bases). V lost 6 bases to trimming and J lost 0 bases, with 20 bases between them. The germline CDR1 and CDR2 sequences are MNHEY and SVGEGT. This CDR3 comprises 17 residues.

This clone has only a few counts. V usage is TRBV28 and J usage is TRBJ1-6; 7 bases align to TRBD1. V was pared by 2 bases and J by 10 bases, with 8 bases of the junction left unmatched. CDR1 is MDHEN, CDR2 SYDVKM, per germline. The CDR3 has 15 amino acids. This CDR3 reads CASSLRQGVESPLHF. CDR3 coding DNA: TGTGCCAGCAGTTTAAGGCAGGGGGTCGAATCACCCCTCCACTTT.

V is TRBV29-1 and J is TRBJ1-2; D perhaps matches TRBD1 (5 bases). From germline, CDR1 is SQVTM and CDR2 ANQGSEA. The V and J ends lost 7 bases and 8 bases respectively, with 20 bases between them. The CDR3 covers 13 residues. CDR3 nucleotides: TGCAGCGCACGGACTGGGGGGAGCGGGGGCTACACCTTC. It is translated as CSARTGGSGGYTF.

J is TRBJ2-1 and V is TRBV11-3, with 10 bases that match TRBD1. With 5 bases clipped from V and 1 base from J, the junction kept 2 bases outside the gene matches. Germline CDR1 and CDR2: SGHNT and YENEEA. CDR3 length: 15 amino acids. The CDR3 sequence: CASSEGQGSYNEQFF. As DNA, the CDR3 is TGTGCCAGCAGCGAGGGACAGGGGTCCTACAATGAGCAGTTCTTC.

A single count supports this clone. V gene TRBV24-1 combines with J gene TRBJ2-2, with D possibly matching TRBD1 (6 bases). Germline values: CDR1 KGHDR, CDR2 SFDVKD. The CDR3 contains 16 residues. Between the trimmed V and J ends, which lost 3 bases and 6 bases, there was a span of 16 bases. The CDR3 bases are TGTGCCACCAGTGATCCACAGGGTACGAATTCCGGGGAGCTGTTTTTT. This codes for CATSDPQGTNSGELFF.

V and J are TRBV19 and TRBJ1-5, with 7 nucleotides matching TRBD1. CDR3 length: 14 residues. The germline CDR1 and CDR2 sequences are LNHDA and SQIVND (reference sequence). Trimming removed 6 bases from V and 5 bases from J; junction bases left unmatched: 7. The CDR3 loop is CASRRQGGDQPQHF. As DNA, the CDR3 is TGTGCCAGTAGACGACAGGGAGGTGATCAGCCCCAGCATTTT. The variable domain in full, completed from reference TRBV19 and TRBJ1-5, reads DGGITQSPKYLFRKEGQNVTLSCEQNLNHDAMYWYRQDPGQGLRLIYYSQIVNDFQKGDIAEGYSVSREKKESFPLTVTSAQKNPTAFYLCASRRQGGDQPQHFGDGTRLSIL.

The CDR3 sequence: CASSLGTWNTEAFF. Written as DNA, the CDR3 is TGTGCCAGCAGCTTGGGGACGTGGAACACTGAAGCTTTCTTT. The chain joins TRBV5-6 to TRBJ1-1, with D hard to call. The V gene's germline CDR1 is SGHDT and CDR2 YYEEEE. V lost 0 bases, J lost 1 base, and 7 bases lay in between. The CDR3 is made up of 14 amino acids.

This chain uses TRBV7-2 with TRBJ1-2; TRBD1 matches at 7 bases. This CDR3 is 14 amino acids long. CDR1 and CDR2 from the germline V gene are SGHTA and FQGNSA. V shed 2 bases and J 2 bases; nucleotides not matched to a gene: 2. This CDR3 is CASSLNRGNYGYTF. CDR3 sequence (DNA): TGTGCCAGCAGCTTAAACAGGGGAAACTATGGCTACACCTTC.

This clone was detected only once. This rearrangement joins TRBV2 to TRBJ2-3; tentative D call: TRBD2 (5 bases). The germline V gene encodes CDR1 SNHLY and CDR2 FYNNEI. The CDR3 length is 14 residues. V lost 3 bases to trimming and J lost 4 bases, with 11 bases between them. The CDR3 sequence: CASSDGERADTQYF. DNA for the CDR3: TGTGCCAGCAGTGATGGGGAGAGGGCAGATACGCAGTATTTT.

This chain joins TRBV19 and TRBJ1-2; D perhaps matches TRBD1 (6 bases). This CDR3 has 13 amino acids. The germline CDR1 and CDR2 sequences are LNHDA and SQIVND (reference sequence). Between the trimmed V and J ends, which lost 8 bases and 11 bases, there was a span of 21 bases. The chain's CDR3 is CASYYRWDTGYTF. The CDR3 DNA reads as TGTGCCAGTTACTACAGATGGGACACCGGGTACACCTTC.

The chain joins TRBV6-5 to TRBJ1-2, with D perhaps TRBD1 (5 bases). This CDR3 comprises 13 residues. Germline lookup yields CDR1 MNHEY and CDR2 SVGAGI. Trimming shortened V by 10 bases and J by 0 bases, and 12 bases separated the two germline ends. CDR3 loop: CATSTEPNYGYTF. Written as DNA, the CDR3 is TGTGCCACCTCGACAGAGCCTAACTATGGCTACACCTTC.

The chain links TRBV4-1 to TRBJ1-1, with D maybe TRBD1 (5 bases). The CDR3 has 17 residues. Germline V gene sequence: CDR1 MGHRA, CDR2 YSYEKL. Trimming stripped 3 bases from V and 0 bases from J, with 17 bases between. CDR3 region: CASSHPSRGKLNTEAFF. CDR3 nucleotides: TGCGCCAGCAGCCATCCAAGTCGGGGGAAACTGAACACTGAAGCTTTCTTT.

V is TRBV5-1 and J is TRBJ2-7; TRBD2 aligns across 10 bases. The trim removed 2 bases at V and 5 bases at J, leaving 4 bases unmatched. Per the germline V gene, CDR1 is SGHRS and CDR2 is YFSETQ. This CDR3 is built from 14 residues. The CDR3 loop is CASSLAGGGNEQYV. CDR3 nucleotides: TGCGCCAGCAGCTTAGCGGGAGGGGGTAACGAGCAGTACGTC.

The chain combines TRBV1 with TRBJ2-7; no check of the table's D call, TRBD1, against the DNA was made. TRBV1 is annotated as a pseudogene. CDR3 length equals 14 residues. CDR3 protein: CTSSQKKGRAEQYV. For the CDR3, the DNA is TGCACCAGCAGCCAGAAGAAGGGCAGGGCCGAGCAGTACGTC.